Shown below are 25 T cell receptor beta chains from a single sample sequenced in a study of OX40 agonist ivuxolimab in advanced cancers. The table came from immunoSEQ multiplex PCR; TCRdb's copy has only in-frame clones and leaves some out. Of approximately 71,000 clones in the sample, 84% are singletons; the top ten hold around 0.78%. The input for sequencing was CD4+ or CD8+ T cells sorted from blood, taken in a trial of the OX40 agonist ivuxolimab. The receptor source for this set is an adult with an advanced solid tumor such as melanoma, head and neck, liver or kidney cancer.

The CDR3 coding sequence is TGTGCCAGCGGGCCGGGGGTGGTAGATACGCAGTATTTT. Protein sequence: CASGPGVVDTQYF. The chain links TRBV2 to TRBJ2-3; D might be TRBD2 (6 bases). Looked up from germline, CDR1 is SNHLY and CDR2 is FYNNEI. V was clipped by 8 bases and J by 5 bases, with 14 bases between them. The CDR3 length is 13 residues.

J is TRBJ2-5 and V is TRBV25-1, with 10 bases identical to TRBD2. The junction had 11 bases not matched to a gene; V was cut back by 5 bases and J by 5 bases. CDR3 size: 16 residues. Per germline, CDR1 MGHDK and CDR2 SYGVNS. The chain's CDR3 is CASSRSSGSIWETQYF. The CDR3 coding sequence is TGTGCCAGCAGTCGGTCTAGCGGGAGTATTTGGGAGACCCAGTACTTC.

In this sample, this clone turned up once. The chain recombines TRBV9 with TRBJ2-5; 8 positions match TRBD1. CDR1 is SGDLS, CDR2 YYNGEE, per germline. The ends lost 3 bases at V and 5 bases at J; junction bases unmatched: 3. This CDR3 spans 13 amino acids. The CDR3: CASSDSGGETQYF. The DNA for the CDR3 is TGTGCCAGCAGCGATTCAGGGGGCGAGACCCAGTACTTC.

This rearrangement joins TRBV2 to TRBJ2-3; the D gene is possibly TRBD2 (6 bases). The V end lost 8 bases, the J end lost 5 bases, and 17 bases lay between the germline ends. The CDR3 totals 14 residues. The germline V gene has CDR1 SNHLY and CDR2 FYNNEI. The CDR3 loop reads CASRDSQYGDTQYF. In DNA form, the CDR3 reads TGTGCCAGCCGGGACTCCCAATACGGAGATACGCAGTATTTT. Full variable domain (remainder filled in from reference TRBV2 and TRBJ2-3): EPEVTQTPSHQVTQMGQEVILRCVPISNHLYFYWYRQILGQKVEFLVSFYNNEISEKSEIFDDQFSVERPDGSNFTLKIRSTKLEDSAMYFCASRDSQYGDTQYFGPGTRLTVL.

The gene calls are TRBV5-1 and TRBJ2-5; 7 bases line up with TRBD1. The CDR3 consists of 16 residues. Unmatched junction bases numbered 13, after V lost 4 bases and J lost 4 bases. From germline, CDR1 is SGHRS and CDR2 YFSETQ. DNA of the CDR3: TGCGCCAGCAGCCCGGGGACAGTTTTCCGGGGAGAGACCCAGTACTTC. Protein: CASSPGTVFRGETQYF.

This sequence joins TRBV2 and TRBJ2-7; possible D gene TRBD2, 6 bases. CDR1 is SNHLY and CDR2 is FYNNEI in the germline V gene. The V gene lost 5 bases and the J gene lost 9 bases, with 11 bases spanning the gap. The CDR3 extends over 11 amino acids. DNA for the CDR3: TGTGCCAGCAGTTCAGGTAGCGGGCAGTACTTC. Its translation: CASSSGSGQYF.

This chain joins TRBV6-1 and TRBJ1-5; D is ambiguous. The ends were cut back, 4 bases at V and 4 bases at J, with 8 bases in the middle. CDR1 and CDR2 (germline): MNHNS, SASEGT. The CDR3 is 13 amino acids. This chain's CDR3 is CASSVEGNQPQHF. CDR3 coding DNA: TGTGCCAGCAGTGTTGAAGGAAATCAGCCCCAGCATTTT.

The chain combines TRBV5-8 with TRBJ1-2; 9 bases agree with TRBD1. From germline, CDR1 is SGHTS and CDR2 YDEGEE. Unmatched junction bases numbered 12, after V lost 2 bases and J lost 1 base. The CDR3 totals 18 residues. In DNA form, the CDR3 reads TGTGCCAGCAGCTTCCAGGACAGGGGCCCCCAGAGTAACTATGGCTACACCTTC. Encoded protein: CASSFQDRGPQSNYGYTF. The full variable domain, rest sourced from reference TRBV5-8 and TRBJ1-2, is EAGVTQSPTHLIKTRGQQATLRCSPISGHTSVYWYQQALGLGLQFLLWYDEGEERNRGNFPPRFSGRQFPNYSSELNVNALELEDSALYLCASSFQDRGPQSNYGYTFGSGTRLTVV.

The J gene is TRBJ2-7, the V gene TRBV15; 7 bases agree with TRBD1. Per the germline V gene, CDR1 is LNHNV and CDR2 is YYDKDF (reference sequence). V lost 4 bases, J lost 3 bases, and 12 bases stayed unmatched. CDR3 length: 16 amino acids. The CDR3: CATSKLIWTGNYEQYF. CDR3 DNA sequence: TGTGCCACCAGCAAACTAATCTGGACAGGCAACTACGAGCAGTACTTC.

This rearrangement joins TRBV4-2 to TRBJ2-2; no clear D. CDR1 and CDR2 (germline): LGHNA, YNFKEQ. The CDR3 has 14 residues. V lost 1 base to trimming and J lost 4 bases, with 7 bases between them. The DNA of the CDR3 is TGTGCCAGCAGCCAAGGACGTTTCACCGGGGAGCTGTTTTTT. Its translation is CASSQGRFTGELFF.

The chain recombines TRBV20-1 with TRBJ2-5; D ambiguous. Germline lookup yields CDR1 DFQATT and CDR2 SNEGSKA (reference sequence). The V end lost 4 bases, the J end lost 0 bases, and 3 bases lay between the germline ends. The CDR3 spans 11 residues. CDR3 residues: CSANHQETQYF. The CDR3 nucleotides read TGCAGTGCTAACCACCAAGAGACCCAGTACTTC.

This chain's CDR3 is CAWRPGLRPSGYTF. The CDR3 nucleotides are TGTGCCTGGAGACCGGGACTCCGACCGAGTGGCTACACCTTC. The chain links TRBV30 to TRBJ1-2, with D possibly matching TRBD1 (5 bases). Germline V lookup: CDR1 GTSNPN, CDR2 SVGIG (reference sequence). The length of the CDR3 is 14 residues. Trimming stripped 3 bases from V and 7 bases from J, with 18 bases between.

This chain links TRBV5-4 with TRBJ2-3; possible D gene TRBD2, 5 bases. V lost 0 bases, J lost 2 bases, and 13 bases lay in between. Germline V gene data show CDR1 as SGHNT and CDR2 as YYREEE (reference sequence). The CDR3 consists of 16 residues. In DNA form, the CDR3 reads TGTGCCAGCAGCTTGGGAGTAGCGAAGTACACAGATACGCAGTATTTT. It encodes CASSLGVAKYTDTQYF. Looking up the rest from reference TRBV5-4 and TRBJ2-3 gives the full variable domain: ETGVTQSPTHLIKTRGQQVTLRCSSQSGHNTVSWYQQALGQGPQFIFQYYREEENGRGNFPPRFSGLQFPNYSSELNVNALELDDSALYLCASSLGVAKYTDTQYFGPGTRLTVL.

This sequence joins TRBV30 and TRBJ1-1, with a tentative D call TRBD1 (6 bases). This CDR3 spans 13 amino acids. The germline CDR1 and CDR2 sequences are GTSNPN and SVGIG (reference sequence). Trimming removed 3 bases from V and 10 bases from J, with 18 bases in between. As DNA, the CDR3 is TGTGCCTGGAGGCCACAGGGACCTCCAGGAGCTTTCTTT. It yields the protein CAWRPQGPPGAFF.

The chain's CDR3 is CASSRLTSGINTGELFF. The CDR3 DNA reads TGCGCCAGCAGCCGACTGACTAGCGGCATAAACACCGGGGAGCTGTTTTTT. The gene calls are TRBV4-1 and TRBJ2-2; 9 positions agree with TRBD2. CDR1 and CDR2 from the germline V gene are MGHRA and YSYEKL. Germline trimming cut 4 bases from V and 2 bases from J; bases unmatched to any gene: 8. This CDR3 contains 17 residues.

The CDR3 coding sequence is TGTGCCAGCACTCCGGGACAGGGAAGTCGGGGCTACACCTTC. Protein: CASTPGQGSRGYTF. V usage is TRBV6-1 and J usage is TRBJ1-2; 9 nucleotides agree with TRBD1. Germline V gene data show CDR1 as MNHNS and CDR2 as SASEGT. Trimming at V came to 7 bases and at J to 8 bases, leaving 11 bases not matched to a gene. The CDR3 covers 14 residues.

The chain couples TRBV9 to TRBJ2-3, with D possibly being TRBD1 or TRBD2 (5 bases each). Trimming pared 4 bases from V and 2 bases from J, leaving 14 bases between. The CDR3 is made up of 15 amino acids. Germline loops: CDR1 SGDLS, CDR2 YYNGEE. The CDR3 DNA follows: TGTGCCAGCAGCTCCGGGGCGATCGACACAGATACGCAGTATTTT. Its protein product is CASSSGAIDTDTQYF. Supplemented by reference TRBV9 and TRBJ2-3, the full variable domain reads DSGVTQTPKHLITATGQRVTLRCSPRSGDLSVYWYQQSLDQGLQFLIQYYNGEERAKGNILERFSAQQFPDLHSELNLSSLELGDSALYFCASSSGAIDTDTQYFGPGTRLTVL.

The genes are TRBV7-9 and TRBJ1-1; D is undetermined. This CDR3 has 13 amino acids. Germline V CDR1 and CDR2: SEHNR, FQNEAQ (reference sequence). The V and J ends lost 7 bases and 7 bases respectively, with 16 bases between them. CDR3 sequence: CASTPFSGVEAFF. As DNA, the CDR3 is TGTGCCAGCACCCCATTTAGTGGGGTTGAAGCTTTCTTT.

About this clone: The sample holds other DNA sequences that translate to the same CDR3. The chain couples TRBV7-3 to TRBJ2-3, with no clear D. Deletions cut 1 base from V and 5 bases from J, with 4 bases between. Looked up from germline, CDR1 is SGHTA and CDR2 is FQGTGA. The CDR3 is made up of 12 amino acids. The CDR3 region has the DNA TGTGCCAGCAGCTTAATCGGAGATACGCAGTATTTT. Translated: CASSLIGDTQYF.

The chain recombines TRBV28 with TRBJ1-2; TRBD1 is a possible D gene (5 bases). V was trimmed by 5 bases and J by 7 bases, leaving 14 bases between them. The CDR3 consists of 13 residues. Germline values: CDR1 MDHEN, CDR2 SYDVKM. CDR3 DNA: TGTGCCAGCAGTCCTGGGACCCTCCCTGGCTACACCTTC. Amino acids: CASSPGTLPGYTF.

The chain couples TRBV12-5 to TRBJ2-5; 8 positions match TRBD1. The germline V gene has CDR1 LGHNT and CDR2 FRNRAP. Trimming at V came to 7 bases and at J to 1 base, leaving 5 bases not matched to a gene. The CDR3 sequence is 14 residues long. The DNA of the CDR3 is TGTGCTAGTGCCCCGGGACAGGCCCAAGAGACCCAGTACTTC. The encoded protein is CASAPGQAQETQYF.

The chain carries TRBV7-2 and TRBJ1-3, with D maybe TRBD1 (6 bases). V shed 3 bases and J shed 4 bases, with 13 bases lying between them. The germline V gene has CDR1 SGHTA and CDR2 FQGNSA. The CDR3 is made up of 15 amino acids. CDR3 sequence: CASSLDPGTGNTIYF. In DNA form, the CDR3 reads TGTGCCAGCAGCTTGGATCCAGGGACAGGAAACACCATATATTTT. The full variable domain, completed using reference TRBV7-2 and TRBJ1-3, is GAGVSQSPSNKVTEKGKDVELRCDPISGHTALYWYRQSLGQGLEFLIYFQGNSAPDKSGLPSDRFSAERTGGSVSTLTIQRTQQEDSAVYLCASSLDPGTGNTIYFGEGSWLTVV.

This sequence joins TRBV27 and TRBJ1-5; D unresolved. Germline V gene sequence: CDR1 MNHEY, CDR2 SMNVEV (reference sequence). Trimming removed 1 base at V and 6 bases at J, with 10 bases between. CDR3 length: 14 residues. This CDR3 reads CASSLYFLGQPQHF. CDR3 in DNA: TGTGCCAGCAGTTTATACTTCTTGGGTCAGCCCCAGCATTTT.

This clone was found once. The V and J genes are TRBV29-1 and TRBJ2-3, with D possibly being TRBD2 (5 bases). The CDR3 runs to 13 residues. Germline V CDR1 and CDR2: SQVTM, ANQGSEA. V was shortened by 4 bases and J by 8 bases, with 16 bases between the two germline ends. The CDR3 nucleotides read TGCAGCGTTGGAGACTACAGAGGAGGTACGCAGTATTTT. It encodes CSVGDYRGGTQYF.

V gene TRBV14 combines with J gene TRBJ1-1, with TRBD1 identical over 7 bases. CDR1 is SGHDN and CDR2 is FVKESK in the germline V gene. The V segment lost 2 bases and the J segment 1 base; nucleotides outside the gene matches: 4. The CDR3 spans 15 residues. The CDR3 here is CASSQRQGWNTEAFF. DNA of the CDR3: TGTGCCAGCAGCCAAAGACAGGGCTGGAACACTGAAGCTTTCTTT.